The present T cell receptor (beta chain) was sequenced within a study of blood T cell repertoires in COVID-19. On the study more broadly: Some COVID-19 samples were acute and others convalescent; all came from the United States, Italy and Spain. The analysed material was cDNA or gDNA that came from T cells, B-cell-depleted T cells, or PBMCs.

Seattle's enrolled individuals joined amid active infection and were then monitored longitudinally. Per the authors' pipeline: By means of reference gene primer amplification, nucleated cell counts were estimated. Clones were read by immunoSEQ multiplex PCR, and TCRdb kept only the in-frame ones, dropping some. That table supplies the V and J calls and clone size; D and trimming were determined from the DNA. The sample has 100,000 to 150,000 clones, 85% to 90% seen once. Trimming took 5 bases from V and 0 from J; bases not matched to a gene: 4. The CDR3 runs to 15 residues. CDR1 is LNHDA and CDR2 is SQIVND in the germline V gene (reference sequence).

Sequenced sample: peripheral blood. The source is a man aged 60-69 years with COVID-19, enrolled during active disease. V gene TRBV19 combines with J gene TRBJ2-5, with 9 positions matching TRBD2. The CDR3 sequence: CASSLTSGYQETQYF. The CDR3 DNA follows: TGTGCCAGTAGTCTGACTAGCGGATACCAAGAGACCCAGTACTTC. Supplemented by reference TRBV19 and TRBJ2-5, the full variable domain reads DGGITQSPKYLFRKEGQNVTLSCEQNLNHDAMYWYRQDPGQGLRLIYYSQIVNDFQKGDIAEGYSVSREKKESFPLTVTSAQKNPTAFYLCASSLTSGYQETQYFGPGTRLLVL.